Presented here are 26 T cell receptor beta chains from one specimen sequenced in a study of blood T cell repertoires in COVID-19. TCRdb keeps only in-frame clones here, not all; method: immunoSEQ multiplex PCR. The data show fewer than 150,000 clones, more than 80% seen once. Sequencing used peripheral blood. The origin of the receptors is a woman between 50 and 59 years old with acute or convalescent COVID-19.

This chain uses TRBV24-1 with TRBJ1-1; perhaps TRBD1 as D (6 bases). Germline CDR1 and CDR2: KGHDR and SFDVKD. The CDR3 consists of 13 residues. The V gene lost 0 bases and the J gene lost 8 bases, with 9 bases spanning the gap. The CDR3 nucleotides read TGTGCCACCAGTGATTTGGAGGGGGTCGAAGCTTTCTTT. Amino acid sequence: CATSDLEGVEAFF.

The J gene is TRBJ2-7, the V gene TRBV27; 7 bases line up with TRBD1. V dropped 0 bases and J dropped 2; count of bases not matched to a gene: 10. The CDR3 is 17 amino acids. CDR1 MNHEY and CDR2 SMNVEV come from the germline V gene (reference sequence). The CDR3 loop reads CASSLSFSSGQTYEQYF. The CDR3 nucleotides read TGTGCCAGCAGTTTATCTTTTTCGTCGGGACAGACCTACGAGCAGTACTTC.

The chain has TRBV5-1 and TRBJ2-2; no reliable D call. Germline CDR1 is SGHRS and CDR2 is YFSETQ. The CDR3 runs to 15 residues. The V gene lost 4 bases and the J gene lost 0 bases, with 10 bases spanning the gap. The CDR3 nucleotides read TGCGCCAGCAGCCCTTTAGTTACGAACACCGGGGAGCTGTTTTTT. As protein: CASSPLVTNTGELFF.

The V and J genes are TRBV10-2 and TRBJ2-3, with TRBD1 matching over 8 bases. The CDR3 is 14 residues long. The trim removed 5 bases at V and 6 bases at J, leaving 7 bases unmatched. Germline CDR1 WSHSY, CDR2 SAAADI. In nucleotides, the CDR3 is TGCGCCAGCAGTAAGGGACAGGCCGTGGATACGCAGTATTTT. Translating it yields CASSKGQAVDTQYF.

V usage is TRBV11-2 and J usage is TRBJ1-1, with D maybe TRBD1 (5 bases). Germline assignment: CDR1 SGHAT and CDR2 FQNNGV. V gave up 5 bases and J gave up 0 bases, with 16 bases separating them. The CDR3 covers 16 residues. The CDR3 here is CASSTRLVTVNTEAFF. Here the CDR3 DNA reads TGTGCCAGCAGCACCCGGCTGGTGACAGTGAACACTGAAGCTTTCTTT.

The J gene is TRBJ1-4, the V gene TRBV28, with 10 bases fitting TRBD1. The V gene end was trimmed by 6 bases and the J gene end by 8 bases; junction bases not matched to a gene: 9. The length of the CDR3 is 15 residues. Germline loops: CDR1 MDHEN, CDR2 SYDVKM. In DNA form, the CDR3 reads TGTGCCAGCAGGGGGGGACAGGGGTCGCGGGAAAAACTGTTTTTT. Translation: CASRGGQGSREKLFF.

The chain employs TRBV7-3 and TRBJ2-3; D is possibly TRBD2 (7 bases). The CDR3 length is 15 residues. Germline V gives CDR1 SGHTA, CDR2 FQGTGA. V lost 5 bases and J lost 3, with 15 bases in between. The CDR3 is CASSPERGGTDTQYF. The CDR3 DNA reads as TGTGCCAGCAGCCCGGAAAGGGGGGGAACAGATACGCAGTATTTT.

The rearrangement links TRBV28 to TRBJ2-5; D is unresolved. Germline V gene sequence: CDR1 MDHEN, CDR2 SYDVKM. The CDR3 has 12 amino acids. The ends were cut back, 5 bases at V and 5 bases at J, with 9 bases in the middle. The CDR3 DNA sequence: TGTGCCAGCAGTCTAGAGGTCGAGACCCAGTACTTC. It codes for CASSLEVETQYF. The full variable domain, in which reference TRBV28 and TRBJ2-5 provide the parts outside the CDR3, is DVKVTQSSRYLVKRTGEKVFLECVQDMDHENMFWYRQDPGLGLRLIYFSYDVKMKEKGDIPEGYSVSREKKERFSLILESASTNQTSMYLCASSLEVETQYFGPGTRLLVL.

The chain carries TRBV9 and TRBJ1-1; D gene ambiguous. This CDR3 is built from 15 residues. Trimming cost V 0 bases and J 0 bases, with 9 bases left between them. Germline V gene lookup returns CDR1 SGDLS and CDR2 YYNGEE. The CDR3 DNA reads TGTGCCAGCAGCGTAGGGGAGCCGTTGAACACTGAAGCTTTCTTT. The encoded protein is CASSVGEPLNTEAFF.

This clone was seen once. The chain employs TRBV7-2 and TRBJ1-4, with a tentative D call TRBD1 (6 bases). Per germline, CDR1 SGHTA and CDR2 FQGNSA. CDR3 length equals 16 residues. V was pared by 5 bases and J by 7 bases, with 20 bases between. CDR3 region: CASSVTGQILGEKLFF. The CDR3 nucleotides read TGTGCCAGCAGCGTCACGGGACAAATTCTGGGTGAAAAACTGTTTTTT.

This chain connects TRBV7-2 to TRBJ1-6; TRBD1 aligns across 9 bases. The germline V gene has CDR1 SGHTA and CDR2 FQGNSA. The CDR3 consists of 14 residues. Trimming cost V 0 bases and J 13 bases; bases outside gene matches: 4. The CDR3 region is CASSLAWTGDPLHF. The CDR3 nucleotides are TGTGCCAGCAGCTTAGCGTGGACAGGGGATCCCCTCCACTTT.

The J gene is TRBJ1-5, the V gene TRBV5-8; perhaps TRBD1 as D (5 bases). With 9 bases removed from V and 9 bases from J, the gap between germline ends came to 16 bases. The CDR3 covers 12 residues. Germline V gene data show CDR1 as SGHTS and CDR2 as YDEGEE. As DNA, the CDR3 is TGTGCCACCGCCCGGGGGTCTAGGCCCCAGCATTTT. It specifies CATARGSRPQHF.

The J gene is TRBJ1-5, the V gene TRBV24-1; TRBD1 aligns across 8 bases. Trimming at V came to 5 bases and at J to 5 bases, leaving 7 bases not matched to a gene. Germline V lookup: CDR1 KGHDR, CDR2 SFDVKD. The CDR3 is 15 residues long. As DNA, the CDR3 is TGTGCCACCAGTGCGGCTGGACAGGGCGATCAGCCCCAGCATTTT. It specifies CATSAAGQGDQPQHF.

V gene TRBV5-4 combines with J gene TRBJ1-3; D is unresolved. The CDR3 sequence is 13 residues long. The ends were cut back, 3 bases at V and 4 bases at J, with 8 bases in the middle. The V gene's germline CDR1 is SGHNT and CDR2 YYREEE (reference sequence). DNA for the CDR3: TGTGCCAGCAGCTCTAGCCCCGGAAACACCATATATTTT. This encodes CASSSSPGNTIYF.

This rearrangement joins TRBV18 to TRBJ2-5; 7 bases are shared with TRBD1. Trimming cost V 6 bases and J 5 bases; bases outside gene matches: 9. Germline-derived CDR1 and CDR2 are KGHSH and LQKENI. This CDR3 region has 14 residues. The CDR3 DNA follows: TGTGCCAGCTCCCAACAGGGGATGGAGGAGACCCAGTACTTC. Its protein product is CASSQQGMEETQYF.

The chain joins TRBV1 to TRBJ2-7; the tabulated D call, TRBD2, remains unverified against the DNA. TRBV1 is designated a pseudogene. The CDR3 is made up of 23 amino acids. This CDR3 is CTSSQDVGRERGANNTVSYEQYF. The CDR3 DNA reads TGCACCAGCAGCCAAGATGTTGGGCGAGAGCGGGGGGCCAACAACACCGTCTCCTACGAGCAGTACTTC.

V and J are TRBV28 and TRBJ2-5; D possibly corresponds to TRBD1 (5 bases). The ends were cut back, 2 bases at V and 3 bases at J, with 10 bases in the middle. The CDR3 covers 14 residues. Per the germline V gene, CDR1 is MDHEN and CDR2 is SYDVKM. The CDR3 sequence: CASSLGAREETQYF. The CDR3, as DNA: TGTGCCAGCAGTTTAGGGGCTAGAGAAGAGACCCAGTACTTC.

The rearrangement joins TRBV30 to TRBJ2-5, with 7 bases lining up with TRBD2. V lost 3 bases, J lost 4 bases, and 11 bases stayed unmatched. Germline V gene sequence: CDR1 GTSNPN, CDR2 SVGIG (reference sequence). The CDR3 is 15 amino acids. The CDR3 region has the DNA TGTGCCTGGAGCGAACTCCGGGACTACGGAGAGACCCAGTACTTC. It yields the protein CAWSELRDYGETQYF. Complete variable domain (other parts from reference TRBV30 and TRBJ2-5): SQTIHQWPATLVQPVGSPLSLECTVEGTSNPNLYWYRQAAGRGLQLLFYSVGIGQISSEVPQNLSASRPQDRQFILSSKKLLLSDSGFYLCAWSELRDYGETQYFGPGTRLLVL.

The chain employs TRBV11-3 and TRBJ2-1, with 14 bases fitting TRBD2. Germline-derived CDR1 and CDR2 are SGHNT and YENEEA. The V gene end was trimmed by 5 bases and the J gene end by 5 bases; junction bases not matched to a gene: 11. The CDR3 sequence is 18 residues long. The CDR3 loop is CASSVGLAGGLGNNEQFF. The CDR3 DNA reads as TGTGCCAGCAGCGTTGGACTAGCGGGAGGCCTAGGAAACAATGAGCAGTTCTTC.

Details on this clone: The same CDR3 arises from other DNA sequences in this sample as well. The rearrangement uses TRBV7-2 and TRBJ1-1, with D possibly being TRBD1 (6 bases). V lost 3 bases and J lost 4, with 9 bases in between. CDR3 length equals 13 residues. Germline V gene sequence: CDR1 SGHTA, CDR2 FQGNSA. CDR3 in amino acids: CASSLRGGTEAFF. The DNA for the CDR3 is TGTGCCAGCAGCTTGCGAGGGGGCACTGAAGCTTTCTTT.

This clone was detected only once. As DNA, the CDR3 is TGTGCCAGCTCGCAGGGCTTGAACACTGAAGCTTTCTTT. Amino acid sequence: CASSQGLNTEAFF. V is TRBV18 and J is TRBJ1-1; perhaps TRBD1 as D (5 bases). From germline, CDR1 is KGHSH and CDR2 LQKENI. The CDR3 sequence is 13 residues long. Trimming stripped 6 bases from V and 0 bases from J, with 8 bases between. Combining the CDR3 with reference TRBV18 and TRBJ1-1 gives the whole variable domain NAGVMQNPRHLVRRRGQEARLRCSPMKGHSHVYWYRQLPEEGLKFMVYLQKENIIDESGMPKERFSAEFPKEGPSILRIQQVVRGDSAAYFCASSQGLNTEAFFGQGTRLTVV.

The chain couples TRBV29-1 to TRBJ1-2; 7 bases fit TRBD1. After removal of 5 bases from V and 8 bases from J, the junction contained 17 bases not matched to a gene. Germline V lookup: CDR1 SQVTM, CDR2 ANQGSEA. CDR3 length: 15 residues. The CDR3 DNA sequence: TGCAGCGTTCCCGGGACAGCCTCAACGGGTTTGGGCTACACCTTC. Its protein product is CSVPGTASTGLGYTF.

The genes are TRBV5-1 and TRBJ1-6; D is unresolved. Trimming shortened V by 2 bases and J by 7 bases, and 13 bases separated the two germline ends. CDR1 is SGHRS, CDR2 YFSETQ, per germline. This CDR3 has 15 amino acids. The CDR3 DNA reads TGCGCCAGCAGCTTAATTAGTATATCAAATTCACCCCTCCACTTT. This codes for CASSLISISNSPLHF.

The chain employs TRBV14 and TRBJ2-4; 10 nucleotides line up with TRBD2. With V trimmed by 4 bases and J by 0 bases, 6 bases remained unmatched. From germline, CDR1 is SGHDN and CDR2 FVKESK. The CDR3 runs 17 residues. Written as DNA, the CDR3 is TGTGCCAGCAGCCCACGGACTAGCGGATTAGCCAAAAACATTCAGTACTTC. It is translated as CASSPRTSGLAKNIQYF.

This CDR3 is CASSQGRTDGTDTQYF. CDR3 in DNA: TGCGCCAGCAGCCAAGGAAGGACAGATGGCACAGATACGCAGTATTTT. V is TRBV4-3 and J is TRBJ2-3; possible D gene TRBD1, 6 bases. This CDR3 comprises 16 residues. Germline V gene sequence: CDR1 LGHNA, CDR2 YSLEER. V gave up 1 base and J gave up 1 base, with 12 bases separating them.

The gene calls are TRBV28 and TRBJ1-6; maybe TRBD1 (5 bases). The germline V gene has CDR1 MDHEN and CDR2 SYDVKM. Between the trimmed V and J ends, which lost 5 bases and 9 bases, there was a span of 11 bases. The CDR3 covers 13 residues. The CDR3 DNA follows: TGTGCCAGCAGTCTCCCCGGGGGTTCACCCCTCCACTTT. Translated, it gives CASSLPGGSPLHF. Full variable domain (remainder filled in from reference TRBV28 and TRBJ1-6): DVKVTQSSRYLVKRTGEKVFLECVQDMDHENMFWYRQDPGLGLRLIYFSYDVKMKEKGDIPEGYSVSREKKERFSLILESASTNQTSMYLCASSLPGGSPLHFGNGTRLTVT.